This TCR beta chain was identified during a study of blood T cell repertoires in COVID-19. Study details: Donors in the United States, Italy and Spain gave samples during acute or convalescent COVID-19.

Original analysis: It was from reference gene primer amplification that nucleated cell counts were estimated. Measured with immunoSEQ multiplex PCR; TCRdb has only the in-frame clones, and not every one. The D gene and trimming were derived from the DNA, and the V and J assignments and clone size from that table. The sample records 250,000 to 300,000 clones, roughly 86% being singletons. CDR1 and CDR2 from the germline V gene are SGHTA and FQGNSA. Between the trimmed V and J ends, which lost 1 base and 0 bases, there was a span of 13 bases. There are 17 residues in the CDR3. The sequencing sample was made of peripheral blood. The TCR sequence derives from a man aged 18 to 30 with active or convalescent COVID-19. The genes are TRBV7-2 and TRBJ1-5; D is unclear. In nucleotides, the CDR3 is TGTGCCAGCAGCTTAGTGGGCAGCCGTTATAGCAATCAGCCCCAGCATTTT. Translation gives CASSLVGSRYSNQPQHF.